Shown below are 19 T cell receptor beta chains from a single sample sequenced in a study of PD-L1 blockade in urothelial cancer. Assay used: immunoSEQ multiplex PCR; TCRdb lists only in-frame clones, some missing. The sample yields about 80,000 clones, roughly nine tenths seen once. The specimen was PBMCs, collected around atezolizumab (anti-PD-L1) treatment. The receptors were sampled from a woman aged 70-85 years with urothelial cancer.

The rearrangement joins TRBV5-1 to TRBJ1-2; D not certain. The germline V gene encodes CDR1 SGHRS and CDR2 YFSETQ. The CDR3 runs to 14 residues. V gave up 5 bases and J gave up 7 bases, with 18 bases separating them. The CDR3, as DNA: TGCGCCAGCAGTCTCGGTTCGCAGGTTCCTGGCTACACCTTC. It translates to CASSLGSQVPGYTF. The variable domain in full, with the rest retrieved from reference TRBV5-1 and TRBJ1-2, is KAGVTQTPRYLIKTRGQQVTLSCSPISGHRSVSWYQQTPGQGLQFLFEYFSETQRNKGNFPGRFSGRQFSNSRSEMNVSTLELGDSALYLCASSLGSQVPGYTFGSGTRLTVV.

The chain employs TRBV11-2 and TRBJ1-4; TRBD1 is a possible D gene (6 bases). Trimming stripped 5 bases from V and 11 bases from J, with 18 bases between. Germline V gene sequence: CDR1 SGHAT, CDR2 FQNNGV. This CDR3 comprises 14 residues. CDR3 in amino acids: CASSRDTISVKLFF. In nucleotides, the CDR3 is TGTGCCAGCAGCCGGGACACTATATCGGTCAAACTGTTTTTT.

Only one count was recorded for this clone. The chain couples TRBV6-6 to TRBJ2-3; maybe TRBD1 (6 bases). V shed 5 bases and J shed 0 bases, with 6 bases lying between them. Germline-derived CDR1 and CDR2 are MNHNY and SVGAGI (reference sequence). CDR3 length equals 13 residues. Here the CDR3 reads CASSDRSTDTQYF. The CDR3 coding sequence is TGTGCCAGCAGTGACAGGAGCACAGATACGCAGTATTTT.

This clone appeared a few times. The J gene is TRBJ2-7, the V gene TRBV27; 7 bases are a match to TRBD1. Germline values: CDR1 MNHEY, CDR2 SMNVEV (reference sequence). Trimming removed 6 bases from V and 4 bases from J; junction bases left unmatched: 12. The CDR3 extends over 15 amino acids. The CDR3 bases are TGTGCCAGCAGCACGGGACAGTTCCGTCCTTACGAGCAGTACTTC. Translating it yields CASSTGQFRPYEQYF.

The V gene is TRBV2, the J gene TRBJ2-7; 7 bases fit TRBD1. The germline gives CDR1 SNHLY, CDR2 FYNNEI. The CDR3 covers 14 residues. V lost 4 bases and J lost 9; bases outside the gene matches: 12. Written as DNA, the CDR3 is TGTGCCAGCAGTGTTGGGCAGGGGGTCGGCGCGCAGTACTTC. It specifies CASSVGQGVGAQYF.

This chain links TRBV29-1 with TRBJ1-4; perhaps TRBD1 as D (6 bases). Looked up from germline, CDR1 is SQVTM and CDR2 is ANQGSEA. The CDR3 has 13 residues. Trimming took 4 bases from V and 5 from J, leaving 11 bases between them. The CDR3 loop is CSVGGQRNEKLFF. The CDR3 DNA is TGCAGCGTTGGAGGACAGAGAAATGAAAAACTGTTTTTT.

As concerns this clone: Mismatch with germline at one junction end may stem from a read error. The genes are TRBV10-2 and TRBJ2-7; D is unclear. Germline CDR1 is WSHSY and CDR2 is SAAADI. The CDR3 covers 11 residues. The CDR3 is CASTVSHEQYF. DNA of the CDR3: TGCGCCAGCACCGTCTCCCACGAGCAGTACTTC.

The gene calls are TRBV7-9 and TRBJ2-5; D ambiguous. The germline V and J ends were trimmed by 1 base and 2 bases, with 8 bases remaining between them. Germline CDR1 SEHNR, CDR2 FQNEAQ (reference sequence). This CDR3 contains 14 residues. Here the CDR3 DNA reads TGTGCCAGCAGCTTAGTCTTTCGGCAAGAGACCCAGTACTTC. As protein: CASSLVFRQETQYF.

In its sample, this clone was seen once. The CDR3 DNA is TGTGCCAGCACCCACGGGGTTAGAACCTACGAGCAGTACTTC. It yields the protein CASTHGVRTYEQYF. V gene TRBV7-9 combines with J gene TRBJ2-7; TRBD2 might be the D (5 bases). The CDR3 consists of 14 residues. Trimming cost V 7 bases and J 2 bases, with 15 bases left between them. The V gene's germline CDR1 is SEHNR and CDR2 FQNEAQ (reference sequence).

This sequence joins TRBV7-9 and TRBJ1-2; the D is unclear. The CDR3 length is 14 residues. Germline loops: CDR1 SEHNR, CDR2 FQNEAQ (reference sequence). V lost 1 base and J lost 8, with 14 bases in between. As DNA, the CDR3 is TGTGCCAGCAGCTTAGGACAAGGAAGTAGGGGCTACACCTTC. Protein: CASSLGQGSRGYTF. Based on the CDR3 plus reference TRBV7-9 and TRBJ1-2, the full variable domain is DTGVSQNPRHKITKRGQNVTFRCDPISEHNRLYWYRQTLGQGPEFLTYFQNEAQLEKSRLLSDRFSAERPKGSFSTLEIQRTEQGDSAMYLCASSLGQGSRGYTFGSGTRLTVV.

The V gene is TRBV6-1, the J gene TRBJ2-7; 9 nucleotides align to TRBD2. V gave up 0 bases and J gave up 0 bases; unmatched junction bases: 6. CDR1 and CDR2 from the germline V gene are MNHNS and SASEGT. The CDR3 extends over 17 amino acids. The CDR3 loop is CASSEALTSGSSYEQYF. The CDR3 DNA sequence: TGTGCCAGCAGTGAAGCCCTGACTAGCGGTAGCTCCTACGAGCAGTACTTC.

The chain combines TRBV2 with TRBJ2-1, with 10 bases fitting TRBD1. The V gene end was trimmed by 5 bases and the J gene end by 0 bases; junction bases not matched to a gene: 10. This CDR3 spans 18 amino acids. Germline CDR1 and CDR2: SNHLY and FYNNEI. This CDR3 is CASSREDRGTPSYNEQFF. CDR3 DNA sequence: TGTGCCAGCAGTAGGGAGGACAGGGGGACGCCCTCCTACAATGAGCAGTTCTTC.

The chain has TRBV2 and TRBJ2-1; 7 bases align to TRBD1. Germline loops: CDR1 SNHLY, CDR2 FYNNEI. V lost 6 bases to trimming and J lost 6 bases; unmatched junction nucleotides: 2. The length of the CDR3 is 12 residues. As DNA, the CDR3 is TGTGCCAGCAGACGACAGGGCAATGAGCAGTTCTTC. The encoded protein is CASRRQGNEQFF.

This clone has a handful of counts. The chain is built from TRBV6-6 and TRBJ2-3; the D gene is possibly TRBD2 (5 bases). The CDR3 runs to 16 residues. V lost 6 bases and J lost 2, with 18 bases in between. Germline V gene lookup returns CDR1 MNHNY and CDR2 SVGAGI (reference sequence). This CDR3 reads CASRPSSYRYTDTQYF. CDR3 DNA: TGTGCCAGCAGGCCTTCTAGCTACCGGTACACAGATACGCAGTATTTT.

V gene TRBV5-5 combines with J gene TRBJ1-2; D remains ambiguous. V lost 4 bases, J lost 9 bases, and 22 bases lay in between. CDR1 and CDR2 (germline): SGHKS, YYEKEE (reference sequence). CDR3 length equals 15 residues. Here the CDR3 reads CASSPGIDGRESYTF. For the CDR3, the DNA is TGTGCCAGCAGCCCCGGAATAGACGGCCGGGAAAGCTACACCTTC.

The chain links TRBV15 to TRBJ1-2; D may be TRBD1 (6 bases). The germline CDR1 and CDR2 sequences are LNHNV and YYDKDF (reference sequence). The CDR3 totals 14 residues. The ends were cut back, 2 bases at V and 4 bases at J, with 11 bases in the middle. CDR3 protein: CATSRSGTSYGYTF. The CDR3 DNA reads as TGTGCCACCAGCAGATCCGGGACAAGCTATGGCTACACCTTC.

This CDR3 is CASSQDLELIFTDTQYF. Written as DNA, the CDR3 is TGCGCCAGCAGCCAAGATCTTGAGCTAATCTTCACAGATACGCAGTATTTT. This chain joins TRBV4-1 and TRBJ2-3, with D unclear. Looked up from germline, CDR1 is MGHRA and CDR2 is YSYEKL. V lost 0 bases to trimming and J lost 2 bases, with 15 bases between them. The CDR3 sequence is 17 residues long.

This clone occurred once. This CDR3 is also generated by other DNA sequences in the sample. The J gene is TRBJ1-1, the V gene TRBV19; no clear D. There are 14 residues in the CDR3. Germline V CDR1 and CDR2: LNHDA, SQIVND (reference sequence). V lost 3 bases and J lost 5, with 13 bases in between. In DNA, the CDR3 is TGTGCCAGTAGTATCGTGGGAGTCGGGACTGAAGCTTTCTTT. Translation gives CASSIVGVGTEAFF.

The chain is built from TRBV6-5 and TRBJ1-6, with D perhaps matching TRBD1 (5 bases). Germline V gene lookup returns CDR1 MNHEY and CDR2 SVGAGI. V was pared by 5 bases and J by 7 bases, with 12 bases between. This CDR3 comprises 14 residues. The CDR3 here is CASSPGYRNSPLHF. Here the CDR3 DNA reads TGTGCCAGCAGTCCAGGGTATCGGAATTCACCCCTCCACTTT.